This T cell receptor beta chain was profiled in a study of blood T cell repertoires in COVID-19. Study overall: Acute and convalescent COVID-19 samples came from the United States, Italy and Spain.

In the authors' workflow: By means of reference gene primer amplification, nucleated cell counts were estimated. The data were produced by immunoSEQ multiplex PCR, yet TCRdb's version contains in-frame clones alone and is incomplete. The V and J calls and the clone size are those of that table, but D and trimming were determined from the DNA. The sample has under 200,000 clones; 70% to 85% are singletons. The study drew participants aged about 18 to 95 years from 20 to 30 US areas. Clinical history reported by participants formed the basis on which cohorts were assigned. V shed 4 bases, J shed 8 bases, and the junction held 7 bases outside the gene matches. Per the germline V gene, CDR1 is MNHEY and CDR2 is SMNVEV (reference sequence). This CDR3 region has 14 residues.

The V and J genes are TRBV27 and TRBJ2-2, with TRBD1 identical over 7 bases. Sequencing input: PBMCs or T cells enriched from blood (not recorded which). This receptor was identified in a woman aged 60-75 years with acute COVID-19. The CDR3 coding sequence is TGTGCCAGCAGTTCAGCTGAACAGGGGGGGGAGCTGTTTTTT. Translating gives CASSSAEQGGELFF.